This TCR beta chain was identified during a study of blood T cells in healthy people across ages. Primed by a sample-barcoded 5' primer and a J-beta primer mix, a second PCR proceeded for about 6 to 12 cycles. TCRdb re-called the 5' RACE reads with MiXCR, one entry per CDR3 protein. The table includes about 970,000 distinct CDR3 sequences, roughly 51% detected once. The CDR3 totals 15 residues. After removal of 0 bases from V and 3 bases from J, the junction contained 3 bases not matched to a gene. CDR1 SGDLS and CDR2 YYNGEE come from the germline V gene. V and J are TRBV9 and TRBJ2-1, with 7 positions matching TRBD2. This sequence originates from a woman aged 60-75 years in good health. Sample: blood. The CDR3 sequence is CASSVDPGGYNEQFF. CDR3 nucleotide sequence: TGTGCCAGCAGCGTAGATCCGGGAGGCTACAATGAGCAGTTCTTC.